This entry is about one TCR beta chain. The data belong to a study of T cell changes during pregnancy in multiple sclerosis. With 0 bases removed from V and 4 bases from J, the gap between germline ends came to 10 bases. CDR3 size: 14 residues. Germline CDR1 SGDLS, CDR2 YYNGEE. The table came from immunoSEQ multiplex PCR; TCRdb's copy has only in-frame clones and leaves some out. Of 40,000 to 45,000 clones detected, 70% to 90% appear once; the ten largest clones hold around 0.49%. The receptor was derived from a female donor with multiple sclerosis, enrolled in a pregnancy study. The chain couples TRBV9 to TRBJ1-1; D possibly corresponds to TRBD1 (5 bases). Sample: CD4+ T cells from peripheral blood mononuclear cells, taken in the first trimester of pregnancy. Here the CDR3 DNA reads TGTGCCAGCAGCGTAGGGATGGGGGGCACTGAAGCTTTCTTT. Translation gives CASSVGMGGTEAFF.